This TCR beta chain was sequenced during a study of shared clonotypes between healthy human individuals. Overall study: Every donor yielded three CD4 naive, three CD4 memory, two CD8 naive and one CD8 memory plate.

Only CD45RO-negative cells positively selected for CCR7 counted as naive CD8 cells, so terminally differentiated effector memory CD45RA+ cells were excluded. Losses at the gene ends were 0 bases for V and 7 bases for J; bases not matched to a gene: 6. CDR3 length: 15 amino acids. Germline CDR1 and CDR2: SQVTM and ANQGSEA. Clones were read by immunoSEQ multiplex PCR, and TCRdb kept only the in-frame ones, dropping some. The repertoire holds some 1,900,000 clones, 85% to 95% seen once, with 1% to 1.5% in the top ten. The sequencing input was naive CD8+ T cells sorted from blood. The V gene is TRBV29-1, the J gene TRBJ2-1; 10 bases fit TRBD2. This receptor was obtained from a man aged 18 to 29 in good health. The CDR3 spells CSVEDLAGVGNEQFF. In DNA form, the CDR3 reads TGCAGCGTTGAAGATCTAGCGGGAGTGGGGAATGAGCAGTTCTTC.